These 9 T cell receptor beta chains were all obtained from the same sample, sequenced in a study of human T cells and chemical hapten exposure. Described time point: pre-sensitization, week 0. Treatment here: therapeutic diphenylcyclopropenone sensitization with weekly scalp DPC. A single record per CDR3 protein comes from TCRdb applying MiXCR to the RACE reads. Here the sample spans roughly 80,000 distinct CDR3 sequences, around 13% being singletons. Specimen: whole blood, collected in connection with sensitization to the hapten diphenylcyclopropenone (DPC). Every receptor here comes from a woman aged 45-65 years with alopecia areata. Some clones in this sample may be carry-over from other donors' samples.

The sample holds many counts of this clonotype. V usage is TRBV7-6 and J usage is TRBJ1-1; D is ambiguous. Trimming shortened V by 2 bases and J by 5 bases, and 9 bases separated the two germline ends. The CDR3 has 13 amino acids. Germline V CDR1 and CDR2: SGHVS, FNYEAQ. CDR3 sequence: CASSLSIRTEAFF. The CDR3 nucleotides are TGTGCCAGCAGCTTATCGATTAGGACTGAAGCTTTCTTT.

A few counts support this clonotype. The genes are TRBV21-1 and TRBJ2-1. TRBV21-1 counts as a pseudogene. This CDR3 contains 11 residues. The CDR3 protein is CARIRGNEQFF. The CDR3 nucleotides are TGTGCCAGAATACGTGGGAATGAGCAGTTCTTC.

This clonotype was seen a few times. The J gene is TRBJ2-2, the V gene TRBV7-2; 8 nucleotides align to TRBD1. V lost 1 base, J lost 1 base, and 5 bases stayed unmatched. The V gene's germline CDR1 is SGHTA and CDR2 FQGNSA. The CDR3 totals 17 residues. CDR3: CASSLGWTGQNTGELFF. In nucleotides, the CDR3 is TGTGCCAGCAGCTTAGGGTGGACAGGGCAGAACACCGGGGAGCTGTTTTTT.

The chain joins TRBV5-6 to TRBJ1-1, with 8 bases matching TRBD1. V gave up 4 bases and J gave up 1 base; unmatched junction bases: 12. The CDR3 covers 17 residues. Germline V CDR1 and CDR2: SGHDT, YYEEEE. In DNA form, the CDR3 reads TGTGCCAGCAGCCGACAGGGGTTAAGGGGGAGGAACACTGAAGCTTTCTTT. Protein: CASSRQGLRGRNTEAFF.

A few counts support this clonotype. This chain links TRBV30 with TRBJ2-7; 8 bases fit TRBD2. The germline gives CDR1 GTSNPN, CDR2 SVGIG (reference sequence). The CDR3 contains 15 residues. V trimming: 6 bases; J trimming: 6 bases; junction bases outside the gene matches: 16. The CDR3 sequence: CACRKSGLGLSEQYF. The CDR3 DNA is TGTGCCTGCCGAAAGTCGGGACTAGGTCTTAGCGAGCAGTACTTC.

This clonotype was counted at least ten times. The chain is built from TRBV11-2 and TRBJ2-1; TRBD2 agrees at 10 bases. There are 18 residues in the CDR3. The V segment lost 0 bases and the J segment 3 bases; nucleotides outside the gene matches: 8. The germline V gene encodes CDR1 SGHAT and CDR2 FQNNGV. The CDR3 DNA reads as TGTGCCAGCAGCTTAGATCTAAAAGCGGGAGGGGTCTACAATGAGCAGTTCTTC. Its protein product is CASSLDLKAGGVYNEQFF.

In this sample, this clonotype turned up a few times. The chain carries TRBV19 and TRBJ2-1; 11 nucleotides align to TRBD2. V was pared by 4 bases and J by 0 bases, with 5 bases of the junction left unmatched. The CDR3 is made up of 17 amino acids. Germline loops: CDR1 LNHDA, CDR2 SQIVND (reference sequence). CDR3 DNA: TGTGCCAGTAGTACTAGACTAGCGGGAAGCTCCTACAATGAGCAGTTCTTC. Translating it yields CASSTRLAGSSYNEQFF. Using reference TRBV19 and TRBJ2-1 for the parts outside the CDR3, the full variable domain is DGGITQSPKYLFRKEGQNVTLSCEQNLNHDAMYWYRQDPGQGLRLIYYSQIVNDFQKGDIAEGYSVSREKKESFPLTVTSAQKNPTAFYLCASSTRLAGSSYNEQFFGPGTRLTVL.

The chain employs TRBV29-1 and TRBJ1-1; D call uncertain. CDR3 size: 14 residues. The germline gives CDR1 SQVTM, CDR2 ANQGSEA. Trimming left V 7 bases short and J 2 bases short, with 17 bases between. The CDR3 loop reads CSADLGRGNTEAFF. The CDR3 nucleotides read TGCAGCGCTGACCTGGGCCGAGGTAACACTGAAGCTTTCTTT.

The genes are TRBV11-2 and TRBJ2-3; 15 positions match TRBD2. Germline V CDR1 and CDR2: SGHAT, FQNNGV. CDR3 length equals 18 residues. The V gene end was trimmed by 5 bases and the J gene end by 0 bases; junction bases not matched to a gene: 6. CDR3 region: CASSEGLAGGISTDTQYF. CDR3 nucleotides: TGTGCCAGCAGCGAGGGACTAGCGGGAGGCATTAGCACAGATACGCAGTATTTT.